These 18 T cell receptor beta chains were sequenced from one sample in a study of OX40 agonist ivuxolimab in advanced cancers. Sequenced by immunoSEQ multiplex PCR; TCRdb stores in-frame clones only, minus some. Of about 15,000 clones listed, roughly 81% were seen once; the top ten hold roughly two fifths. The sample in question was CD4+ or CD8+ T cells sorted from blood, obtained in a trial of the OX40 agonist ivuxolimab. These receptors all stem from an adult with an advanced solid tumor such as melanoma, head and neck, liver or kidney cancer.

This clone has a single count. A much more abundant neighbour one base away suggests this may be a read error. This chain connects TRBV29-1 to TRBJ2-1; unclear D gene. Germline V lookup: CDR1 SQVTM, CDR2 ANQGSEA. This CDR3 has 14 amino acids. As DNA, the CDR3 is TGCAGCGTTGAACGGGCGAGCTCCTACAATGGGCAGTTCTTC. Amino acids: CSVERASSYNGQFF.

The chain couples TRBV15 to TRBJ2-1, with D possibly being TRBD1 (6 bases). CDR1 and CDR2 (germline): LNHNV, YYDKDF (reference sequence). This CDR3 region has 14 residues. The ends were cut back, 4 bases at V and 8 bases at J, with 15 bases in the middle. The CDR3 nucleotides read TGTGCCACCAGCACTAGAGGGACAATTTATGAGCAGTTCTTC. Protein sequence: CATSTRGTIYEQFF.

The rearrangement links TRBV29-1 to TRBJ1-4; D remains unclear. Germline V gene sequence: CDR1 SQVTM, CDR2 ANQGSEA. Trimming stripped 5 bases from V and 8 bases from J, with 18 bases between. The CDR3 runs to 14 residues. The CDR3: CSVLSARDPEKLFF. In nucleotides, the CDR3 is TGCAGCGTTTTGTCCGCCCGGGATCCAGAAAAACTGTTTTTT.

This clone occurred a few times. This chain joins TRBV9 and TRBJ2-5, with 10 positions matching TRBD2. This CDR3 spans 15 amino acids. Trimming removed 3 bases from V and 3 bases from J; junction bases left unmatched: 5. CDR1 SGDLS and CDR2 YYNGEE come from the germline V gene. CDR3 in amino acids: CASSEGLATKETQYF. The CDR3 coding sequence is TGTGCCAGCAGCGAGGGACTAGCGACTAAAGAGACCCAGTACTTC.

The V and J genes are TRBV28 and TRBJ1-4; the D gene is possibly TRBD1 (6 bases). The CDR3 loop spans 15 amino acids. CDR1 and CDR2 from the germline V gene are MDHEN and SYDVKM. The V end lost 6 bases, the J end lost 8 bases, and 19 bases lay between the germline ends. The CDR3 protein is CASRLYREGMEKLFF. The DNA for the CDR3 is TGTGCCAGCAGACTCTACAGGGAGGGGATGGAAAAACTGTTTTTT.

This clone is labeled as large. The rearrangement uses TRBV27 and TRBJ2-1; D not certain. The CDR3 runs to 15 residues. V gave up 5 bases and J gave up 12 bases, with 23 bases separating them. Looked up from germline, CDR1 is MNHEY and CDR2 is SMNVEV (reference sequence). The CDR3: CASSTDEPTRGWQFF. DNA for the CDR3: TGTGCCAGCAGTACGGACGAACCGACACGAGGATGGCAGTTCTTC.

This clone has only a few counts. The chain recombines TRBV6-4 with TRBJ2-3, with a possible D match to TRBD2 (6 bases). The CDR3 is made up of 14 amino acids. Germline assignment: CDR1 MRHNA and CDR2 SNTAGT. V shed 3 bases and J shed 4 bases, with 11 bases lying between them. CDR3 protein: CASSEGGGADTQYF. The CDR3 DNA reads TGTGCCAGCAGTGAGGGGGGAGGAGCAGATACGCAGTATTTT.

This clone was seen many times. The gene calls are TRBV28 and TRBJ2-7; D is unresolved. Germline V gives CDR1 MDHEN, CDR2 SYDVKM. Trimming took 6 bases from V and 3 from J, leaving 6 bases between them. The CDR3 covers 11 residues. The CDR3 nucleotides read TGTGCCAGCAGCCATGGCTACGAGCAGTACTTC. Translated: CASSHGYEQYF. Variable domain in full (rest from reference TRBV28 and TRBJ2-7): DVKVTQSSRYLVKRTGEKVFLECVQDMDHENMFWYRQDPGLGLRLIYFSYDVKMKEKGDIPEGYSVSREKKERFSLILESASTNQTSMYLCASSHGYEQYFGPGTRLTVT.

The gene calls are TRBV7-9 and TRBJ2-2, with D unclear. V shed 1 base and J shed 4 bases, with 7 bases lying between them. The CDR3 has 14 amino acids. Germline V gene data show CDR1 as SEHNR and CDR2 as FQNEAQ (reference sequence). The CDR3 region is CASSLDVATGELFF. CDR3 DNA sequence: TGTGCCAGCAGCTTAGACGTGGCCACCGGGGAGCTGTTTTTT.

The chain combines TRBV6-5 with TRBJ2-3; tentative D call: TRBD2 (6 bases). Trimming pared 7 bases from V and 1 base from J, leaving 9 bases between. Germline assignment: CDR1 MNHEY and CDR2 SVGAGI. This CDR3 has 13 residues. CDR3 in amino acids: CASTTGGTDTQYF. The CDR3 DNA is TGTGCCAGCACAACGGGAGGCACAGATACGCAGTATTTT.

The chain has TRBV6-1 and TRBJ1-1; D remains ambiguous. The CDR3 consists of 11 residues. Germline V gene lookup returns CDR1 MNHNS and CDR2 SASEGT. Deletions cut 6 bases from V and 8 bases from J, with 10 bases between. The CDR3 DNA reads TGTGCCAGCAGCGGACGAATAGAAGCTTTCTTT. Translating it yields CASSGRIEAFF.

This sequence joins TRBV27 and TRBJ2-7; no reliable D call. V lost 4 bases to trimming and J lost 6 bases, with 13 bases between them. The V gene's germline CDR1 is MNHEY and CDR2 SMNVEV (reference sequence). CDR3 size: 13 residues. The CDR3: CASSYKEISEQYF. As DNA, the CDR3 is TGTGCCAGCAGTTATAAGGAGATCTCCGAGCAGTACTTC.

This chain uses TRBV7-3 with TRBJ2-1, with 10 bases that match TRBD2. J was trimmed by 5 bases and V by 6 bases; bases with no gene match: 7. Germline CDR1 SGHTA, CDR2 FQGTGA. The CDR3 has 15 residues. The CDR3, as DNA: TGTGCCAGCAGTCCCCTAGCGGGGGTAAACAATGAGCAGTTCTTC. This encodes CASSPLAGVNNEQFF.

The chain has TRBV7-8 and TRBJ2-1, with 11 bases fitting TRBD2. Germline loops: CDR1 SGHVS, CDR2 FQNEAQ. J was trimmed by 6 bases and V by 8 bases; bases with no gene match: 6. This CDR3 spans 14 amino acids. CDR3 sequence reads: CASRGTSGANEQFF. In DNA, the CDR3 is TGTGCCAGCCGCGGGACTAGCGGAGCCAATGAGCAGTTCTTC.

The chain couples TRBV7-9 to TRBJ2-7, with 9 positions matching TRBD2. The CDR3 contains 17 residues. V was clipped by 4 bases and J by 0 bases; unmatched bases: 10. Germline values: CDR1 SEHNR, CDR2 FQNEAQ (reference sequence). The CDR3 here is CASSSLTSGYSSYEQYF. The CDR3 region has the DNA TGTGCCAGCAGCTCGCTTACTAGCGGGTACAGCTCCTACGAGCAGTACTTC.

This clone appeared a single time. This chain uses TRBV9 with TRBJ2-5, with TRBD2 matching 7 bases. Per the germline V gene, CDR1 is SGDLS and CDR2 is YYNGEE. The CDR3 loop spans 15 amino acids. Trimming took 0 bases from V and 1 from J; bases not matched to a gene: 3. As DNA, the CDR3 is TGTGCCAGCAGCGTAGATCCGGGGGGCCAAGAGACCCAGTACTTC. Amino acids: CASSVDPGGQETQYF.

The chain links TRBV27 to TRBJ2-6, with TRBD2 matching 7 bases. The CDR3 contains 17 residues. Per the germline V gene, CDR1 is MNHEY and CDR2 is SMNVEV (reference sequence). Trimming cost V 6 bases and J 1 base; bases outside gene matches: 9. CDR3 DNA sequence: TGTGCCAGCAGACCCCTAGCGGATTGGTCTGGGGCCAACGTCCTGACTTTC. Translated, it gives CASRPLADWSGANVLTF.

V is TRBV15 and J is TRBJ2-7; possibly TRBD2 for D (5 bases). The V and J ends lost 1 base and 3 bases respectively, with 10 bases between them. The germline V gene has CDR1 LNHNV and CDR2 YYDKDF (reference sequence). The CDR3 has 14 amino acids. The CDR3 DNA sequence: TGTGCCACCAGCAGAGCGAGCGGATACTACGAGCAGTACTTC. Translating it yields CATSRASGYYEQYF.